The 10 T cell receptor beta chains given below trace back to one sample, sequenced in a study of regulatory T cells in long-lasting Graves disease. Specified time point: persistent/refractory GD, antithyroid drugs over 5 years with positive TRAb. Extracted RNA from PBMCs served as the source of the TCR library. Relying on iRepertoire HTBI primers and Arm-PCR of CDR3 regions, the team built TCR beta libraries. TCRdb reprocessed the multiplex PCR reads with MiXCR, giving one entry per CDR3 protein. In the table there are around 500,000 distinct CDR3 sequences, under 25% of which are singletons. The specimen comprised peripheral blood mononuclear cells (PBMCs), sampled when the disease was refractory, from a patient treated with antithyroid drugs. The receptors shown here come from a female donor with Graves disease.

This clonotype was observed a handful of times. The chain uses TRBV29-1 and TRBJ1-2, with D possibly matching TRBD1 (5 bases). Germline values: CDR1 SQVTM, CDR2 ANQGSEA. The CDR3 runs 12 residues. Trimming took 5 bases from V and 5 from J, leaving 12 bases between them. CDR3 sequence reads: CSVPGNWYGYTF. Here the CDR3 DNA reads TGCAGCGTTCCAGGGAATTGGTATGGCTACACCTTC.

This clonotype has only one observation. A much larger clone sits a single nucleotide away, making a read error possible. This chain joins TRBV6-5 and TRBJ2-7; no clear D gene. Trimming removed 0 bases from V and 7 bases from J, with 10 bases in between. CDR1 and CDR2 (germline): MNHEY, SVGAGI. This CDR3 comprises 13 residues. CDR3 DNA: TGTGCCAGCAGTTACTCGATTTTGAGGGAGCAGTACTTC. Translating gives CASSYSILREQYF.

The chain links TRBV3-1 to TRBJ2-7; no clear D. This CDR3 has 16 amino acids. Germline CDR1 LGHDT, CDR2 YNNKEL (reference sequence). Between the trimmed V and J ends, which lost 3 bases and 0 bases, there was a span of 15 bases. CDR3 protein: CASSQGRIPLSYEQYF. CDR3 in DNA: TGTGCCAGCAGCCAGGGAAGGATCCCCCTCTCCTACGAGCAGTACTTC.

The J gene is TRBJ2-3, the V gene TRBV3-1; D is possibly TRBD2 (6 bases). This CDR3 region has 15 residues. The germline gives CDR1 LGHDT, CDR2 YNNKEL (reference sequence). Trimming took off 4 bases at V and 3 bases at J, with 14 bases between the two ends. The CDR3 loop reads CASSLWRASTDTQYF. The CDR3 DNA reads TGTGCCAGCAGCCTCTGGAGGGCCTCGACAGATACGCAGTATTTT.

A single count supports this clonotype. The conserved final phenylalanine or tryptophan is absent from the CDR3, which likely points to a read error. This chain connects TRBV20-1 to TRBJ2-7; TRBD2 is a possible D gene (5 bases). CDR1 and CDR2 from the germline V gene are DFQATT and SNEGSKA (reference sequence). V lost 7 bases to trimming and J lost 3 bases, with 16 bases between them. There are 13 residues in the CDR3. Here the CDR3 DNA reads TGCAGTGGGTCGTTCCCCCGGGGCTACGAGCAGTACTCC. Protein: CSGSFPRGYEQYS.

This clonotype was seen many times. The chain uses TRBV2 and TRBJ2-2; 10 nucleotides line up with TRBD1. In germline, CDR1 is SNHLY, CDR2 FYNNEI. After removal of 7 bases from V and 3 bases from J, the junction contained 8 bases not matched to a gene. This CDR3 spans 16 amino acids. The CDR3, as DNA: TGTGCCAGCATGACCCCGGGACAGGGGTACACCGGGGAGCTGTTTTTT. This translates into CASMTPGQGYTGELFF.

This clonotype was detected many times. The chain has TRBV30 and TRBJ1-2; a weak D match, TRBD1 (5 bases). Germline V gene sequence: CDR1 GTSNPN, CDR2 SVGIG (reference sequence). Trimming cost V 4 bases and J 5 bases, with 11 bases left between them. The CDR3 extends over 12 amino acids. Here the CDR3 reads CAWTSGSYGYTF. In nucleotides, the CDR3 is TGTGCCTGGACTTCAGGGTCGTATGGCTACACCTTC.

This clonotype was observed a handful of times. The chain joins TRBV7-3 to TRBJ2-5, with D perhaps TRBD1 (6 bases). Looked up from germline, CDR1 is SGHTA and CDR2 is FQGTGA. V shed 3 bases and J shed 5 bases, with 19 bases lying between them. CDR3 length: 16 residues. In DNA form, the CDR3 reads TGTGCCAGCAGCTTGGGCCGAGGGGGTTGGGTGGAGACCCAGTACTTC. It translates to CASSLGRGGWVETQYF.

This clonotype was observed many times. The V and J genes are TRBV7-8 and TRBJ2-7; 8 bases align to TRBD1. CDR1 SGHVS and CDR2 FQNEAQ come from the germline V gene. The CDR3 is made up of 14 amino acids. The J segment lost 4 bases and the V segment lost 3 bases, leaving 5 bases of the junction unmatched. The CDR3 region is CASSLPDRGYEQYF. CDR3 DNA: TGTGCCAGCAGCTTGCCCGACAGGGGTTACGAGCAGTACTTC.

The chain is built from TRBV4-2 and TRBJ2-2; 12 bases line up with TRBD2. V lost 4 bases and J lost 8; bases outside the gene matches: 11. CDR1 and CDR2 (germline): LGHNA, YNFKEQ. The CDR3 is 17 amino acids. In DNA, the CDR3 is TGTGCCAGCAGCCCTCTCGGACTAGCGGGACTTTCAGGGGAGCTGTTTTTT. Residues: CASSPLGLAGLSGELFF.